This entry lists 2 T cell receptor beta chains sequenced from one sample in a study of blood T cell repertoires in COVID-19. Only in-frame clones appear in the TCRdb table, and some are missing; sequencing was by immunoSEQ multiplex PCR. The sample consists of 310,000 or so clones, 90% of them appearing once. Sequenced input: PBMCs or T cells enriched from blood (not recorded which). The receptors derive from a woman in her twenties or thirties who had recovered from COVID-19.

The chain uses TRBV11-1 and TRBJ2-1; 8 bases are a match to TRBD1. Germline loops: CDR1 SGHAT, CDR2 FQDESV (reference sequence). The CDR3 sequence is 13 residues long. V gave up 6 bases and J gave up 8 bases; unmatched junction bases: 6. The CDR3 nucleotides are TGTGCCAGCAGTCTTGACAGGGGCGATGAGCAGTTCTTC. It is translated as CASSLDRGDEQFF.

The V call is TRBV24-1, the J call TRBJ2-1; perhaps TRBD2 as D (5 bases). Germline CDR1 is KGHDR and CDR2 is SFDVKD. Between the trimmed V and J ends, which lost 1 base and 8 bases, there was a span of 8 bases. The CDR3 is made up of 13 amino acids. CDR3 residues: CATSDLWGDEQFF. The CDR3 nucleotides read TGTGCCACCAGTGATTTATGGGGAGATGAGCAGTTCTTC.